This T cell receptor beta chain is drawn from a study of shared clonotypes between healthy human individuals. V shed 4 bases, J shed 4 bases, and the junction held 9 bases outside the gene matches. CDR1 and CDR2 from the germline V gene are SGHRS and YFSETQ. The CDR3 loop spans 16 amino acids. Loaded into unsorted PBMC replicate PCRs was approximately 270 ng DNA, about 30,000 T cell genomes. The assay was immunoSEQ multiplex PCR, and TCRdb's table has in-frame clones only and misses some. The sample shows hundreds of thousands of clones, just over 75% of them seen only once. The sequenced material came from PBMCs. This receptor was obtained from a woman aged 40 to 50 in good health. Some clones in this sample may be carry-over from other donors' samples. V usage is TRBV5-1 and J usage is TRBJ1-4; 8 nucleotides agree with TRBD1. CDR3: CASSPTGAVFNEKLFF. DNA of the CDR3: TGCGCCAGCAGCCCGACAGGGGCCGTCTTTAATGAAAAACTGTTTTTT.